This T cell receptor beta chain was sequenced during a study of blood T cell dynamics during melanoma immunotherapy. Study as a whole: Metastatic melanoma patients received first-line pembrolizumab or nivolumab plus ipilimumab. Overall study results and limits: Clones driving repertoire changes may be melanoma-specific or general immune activation.

Stated time point: week 3, after first cycle of checkpoint inhibitor. Patients with prior systemic cancer treatment, concomitant immunosuppressants, or other active malignancies were excluded. The data were produced by immunoSEQ multiplex PCR, yet TCRdb's version contains in-frame clones alone and is incomplete. Of 11,000 or so clones listed, 84% are singletons. There are 14 residues in the CDR3. The V gene's germline CDR1 is SGHAT and CDR2 FQNNGV. V was cut by 0 bases and J by 2 bases, with 8 bases left in between. Regarding this clone: No antigen is known for it.

The V and J genes are TRBV11-2 and TRBJ2-7; no clear D. This TCR derives from a human donor with melanoma. The specimen comprised blood, sampled from a patient treated with checkpoint blockade. CDR3 residues: CASSLEPAAYEQYF. For the CDR3, the DNA is TGTGCCAGCAGCTTAGAACCCGCCGCCTACGAGCAGTACTTC.